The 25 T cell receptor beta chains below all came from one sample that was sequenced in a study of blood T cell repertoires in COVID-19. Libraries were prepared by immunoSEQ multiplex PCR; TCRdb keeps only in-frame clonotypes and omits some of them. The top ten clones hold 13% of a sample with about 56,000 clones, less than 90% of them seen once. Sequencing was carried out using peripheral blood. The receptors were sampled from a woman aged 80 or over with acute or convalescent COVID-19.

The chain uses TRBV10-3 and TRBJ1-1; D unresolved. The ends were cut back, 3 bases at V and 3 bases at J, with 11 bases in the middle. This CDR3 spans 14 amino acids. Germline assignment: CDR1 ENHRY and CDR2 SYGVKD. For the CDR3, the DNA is TGTGCCATCAGTGATCCGACTCCGGACACTGAAGCTTTCTTT. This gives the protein CAISDPTPDTEAFF.

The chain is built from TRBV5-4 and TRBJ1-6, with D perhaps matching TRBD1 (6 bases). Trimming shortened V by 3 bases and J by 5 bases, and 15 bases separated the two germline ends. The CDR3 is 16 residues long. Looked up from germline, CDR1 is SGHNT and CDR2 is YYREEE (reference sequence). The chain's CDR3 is CASSSGKGGNNSPLHF. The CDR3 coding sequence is TGTGCCAGCAGCTCCGGGAAAGGGGGAAATAATTCACCCCTCCACTTT.

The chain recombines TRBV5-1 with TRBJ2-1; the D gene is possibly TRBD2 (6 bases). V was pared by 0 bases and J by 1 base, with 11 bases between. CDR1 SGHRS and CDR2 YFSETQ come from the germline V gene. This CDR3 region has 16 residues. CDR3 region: CASSLAGGQSYNEQFF. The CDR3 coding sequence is TGCGCCAGCAGCTTGGCCGGGGGTCAGTCCTACAATGAGCAGTTCTTC.

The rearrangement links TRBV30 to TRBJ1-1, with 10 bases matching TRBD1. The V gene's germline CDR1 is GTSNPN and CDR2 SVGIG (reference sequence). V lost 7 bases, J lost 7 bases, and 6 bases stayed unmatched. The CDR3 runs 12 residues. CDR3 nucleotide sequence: TGTGCCTCTCCCGGGACAGGGGATGAAGCTTTCTTT. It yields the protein CASPGTGDEAFF. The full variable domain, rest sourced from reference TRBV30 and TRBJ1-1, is SQTIHQWPATLVQPVGSPLSLECTVEGTSNPNLYWYRQAAGRGLQLLFYSVGIGQISSEVPQNLSASRPQDRQFILSSKKLLLSDSGFYLCASPGTGDEAFFGQGTRLTVV.

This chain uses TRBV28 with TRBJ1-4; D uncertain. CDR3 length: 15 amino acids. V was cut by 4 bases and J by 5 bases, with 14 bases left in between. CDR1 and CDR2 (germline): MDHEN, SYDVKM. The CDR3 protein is CASSSPARANEKLFF. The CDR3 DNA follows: TGTGCCAGCAGTTCCCCCGCGCGGGCGAATGAAAAACTGTTTTTT.

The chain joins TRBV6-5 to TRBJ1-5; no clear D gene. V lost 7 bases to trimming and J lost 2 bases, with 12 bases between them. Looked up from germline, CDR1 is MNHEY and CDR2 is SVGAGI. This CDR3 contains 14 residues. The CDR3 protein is CASTSGVGNQPQHF. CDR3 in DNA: TGTGCCAGCACCTCCGGAGTTGGCAATCAGCCCCAGCATTTT.

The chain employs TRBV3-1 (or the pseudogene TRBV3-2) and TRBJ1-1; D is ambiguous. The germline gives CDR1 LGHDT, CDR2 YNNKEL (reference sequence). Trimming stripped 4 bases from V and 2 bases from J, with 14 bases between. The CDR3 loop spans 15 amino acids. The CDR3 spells CASSPTRGGNTEAFF. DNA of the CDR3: TGTGCCAGCAGCCCGACCCGCGGAGGAAACACTGAAGCTTTCTTT.

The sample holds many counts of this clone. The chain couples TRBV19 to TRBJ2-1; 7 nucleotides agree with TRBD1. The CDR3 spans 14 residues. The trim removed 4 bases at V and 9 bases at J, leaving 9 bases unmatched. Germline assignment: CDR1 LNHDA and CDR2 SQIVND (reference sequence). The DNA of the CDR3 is TGTGCCAGTAGTAACCCGACAGGGTTGGGTGAGCAGTTCTTC. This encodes CASSNPTGLGEQFF.

Here the CDR3 reads CASSLMGRYEQYF. CDR3 in DNA: TGTGCCAGCAGTTTAATGGGGAGGTACGAGCAGTACTTC. The V gene is TRBV12-3 or TRBV12-4, the J gene TRBJ2-7; D is perhaps TRBD2 (6 bases). The CDR3 loop spans 13 amino acids. V dropped 2 bases and J dropped 4 bases, with 9 bases sitting between them.

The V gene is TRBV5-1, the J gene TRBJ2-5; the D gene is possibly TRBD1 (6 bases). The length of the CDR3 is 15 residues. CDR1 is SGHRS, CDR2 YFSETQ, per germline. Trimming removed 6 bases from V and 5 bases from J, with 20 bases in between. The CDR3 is CASTDTGYYWETQYF. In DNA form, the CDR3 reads TGCGCCAGCACCGACACAGGGTACTACTGGGAGACCCAGTACTTC.

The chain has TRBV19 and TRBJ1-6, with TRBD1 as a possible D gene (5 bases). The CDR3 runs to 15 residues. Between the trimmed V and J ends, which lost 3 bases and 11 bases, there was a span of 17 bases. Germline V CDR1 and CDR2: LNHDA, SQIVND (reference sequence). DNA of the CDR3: TGTGCCAGTAGTATTAGGGCGGACATACCACCACCCCTCCACTTT. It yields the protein CASSIRADIPPPLHF.

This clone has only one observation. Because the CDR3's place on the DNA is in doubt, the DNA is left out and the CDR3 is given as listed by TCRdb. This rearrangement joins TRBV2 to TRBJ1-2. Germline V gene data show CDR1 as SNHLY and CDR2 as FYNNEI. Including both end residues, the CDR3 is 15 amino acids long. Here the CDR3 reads CASSILGEGAYGYTF.

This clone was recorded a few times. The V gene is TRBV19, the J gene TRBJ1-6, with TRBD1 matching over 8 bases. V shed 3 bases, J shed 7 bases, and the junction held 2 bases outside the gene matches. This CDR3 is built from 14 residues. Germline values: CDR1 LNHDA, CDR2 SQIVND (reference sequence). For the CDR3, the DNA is TGTGCCAGTAGTATCCAGGGGGCCAATTCACCCCTCCACTTT. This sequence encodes CASSIQGANSPLHF.

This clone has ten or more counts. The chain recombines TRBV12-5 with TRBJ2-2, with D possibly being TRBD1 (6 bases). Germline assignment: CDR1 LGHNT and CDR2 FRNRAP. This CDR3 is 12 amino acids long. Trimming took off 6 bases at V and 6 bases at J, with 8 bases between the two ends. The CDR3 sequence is CASGPGAGELFF. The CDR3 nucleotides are TGTGCTAGTGGCCCAGGGGCCGGGGAGCTGTTTTTT. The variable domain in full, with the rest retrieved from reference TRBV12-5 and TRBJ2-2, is DARVTQTPRHKVTEMGQEVTMRCQPILGHNTVFWYRQTMMQGLELLAYFRNRAPLDDSGMPKDRFSAEMPDATLATLKIQPSEPRDSAVYFCASGPGAGELFFGEGSRLTVL.

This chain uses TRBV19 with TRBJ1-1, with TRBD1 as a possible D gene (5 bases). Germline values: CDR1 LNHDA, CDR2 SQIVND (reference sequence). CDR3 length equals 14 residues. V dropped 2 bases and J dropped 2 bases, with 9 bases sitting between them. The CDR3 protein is CASSIIQGNTEAFF. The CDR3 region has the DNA TGTGCCAGTAGTATAATCCAGGGAAACACTGAAGCTTTCTTT. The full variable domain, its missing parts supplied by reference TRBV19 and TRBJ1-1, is DGGITQSPKYLFRKEGQNVTLSCEQNLNHDAMYWYRQDPGQGLRLIYYSQIVNDFQKGDIAEGYSVSREKKESFPLTVTSAQKNPTAFYLCASSIIQGNTEAFFGQGTRLTVV.

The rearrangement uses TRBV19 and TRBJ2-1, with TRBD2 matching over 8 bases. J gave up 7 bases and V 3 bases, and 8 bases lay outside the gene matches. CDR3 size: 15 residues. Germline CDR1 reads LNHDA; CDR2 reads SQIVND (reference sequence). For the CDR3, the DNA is TGTGCCAGTAGTATTACCGGGGGGGGCCGGAATGAGCAGTTCTTC. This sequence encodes CASSITGGGRNEQFF.

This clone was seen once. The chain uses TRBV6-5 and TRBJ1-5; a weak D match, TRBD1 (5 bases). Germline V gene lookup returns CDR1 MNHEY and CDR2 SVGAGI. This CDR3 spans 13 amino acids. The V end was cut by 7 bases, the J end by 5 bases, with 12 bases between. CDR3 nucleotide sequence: TGTGCCAGCACAGTCCGGGGGGATCAGCCCCAGCATTTT. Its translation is CASTVRGDQPQHF.

In DNA, the CDR3 is TGTGCCAGCAGCTTCGCAGGGGCCTTGGACAATGAGCAGTTCTTC. Encoded protein: CASSFAGALDNEQFF. The chain recombines TRBV5-4 with TRBJ2-1; D is possibly TRBD1 (6 bases). The V gene lost 2 bases and the J gene lost 5 bases, with 14 bases spanning the gap. CDR3 length: 15 amino acids. CDR1 is SGHNT and CDR2 is YYREEE in the germline V gene (reference sequence).

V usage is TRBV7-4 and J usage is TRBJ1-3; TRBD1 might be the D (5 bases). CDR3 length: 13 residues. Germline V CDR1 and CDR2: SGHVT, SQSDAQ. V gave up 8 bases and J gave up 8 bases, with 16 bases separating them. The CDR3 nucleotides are TGTGCCAGCCTCCGGCAGGGCACAGACACCATATATTTT. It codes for CASLRQGTDTIYF.

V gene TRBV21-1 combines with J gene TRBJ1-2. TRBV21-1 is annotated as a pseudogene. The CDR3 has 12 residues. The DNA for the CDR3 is TGTGCCAGCAGCAAATCGTCCTATGGCTACACCTTC. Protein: CASSKSSYGYTF.

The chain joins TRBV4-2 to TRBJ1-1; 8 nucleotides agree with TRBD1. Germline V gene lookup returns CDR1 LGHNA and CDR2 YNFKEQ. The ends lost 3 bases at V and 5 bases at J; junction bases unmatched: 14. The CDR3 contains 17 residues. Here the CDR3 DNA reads TGTGCCAGCAGCCATCGTACCCTAACAGGGGGTAGAACTGAAGCTTTCTTT. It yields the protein CASSHRTLTGGRTEAFF.

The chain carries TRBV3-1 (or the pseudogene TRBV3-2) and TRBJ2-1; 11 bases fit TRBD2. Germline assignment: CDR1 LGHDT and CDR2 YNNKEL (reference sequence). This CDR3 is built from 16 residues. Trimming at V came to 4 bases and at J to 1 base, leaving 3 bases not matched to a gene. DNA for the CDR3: TGTGCCAGCAGCCCTACTAGCGGGGGATCCTACAATGAGCAGTTCTTC. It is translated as CASSPTSGGSYNEQFF.

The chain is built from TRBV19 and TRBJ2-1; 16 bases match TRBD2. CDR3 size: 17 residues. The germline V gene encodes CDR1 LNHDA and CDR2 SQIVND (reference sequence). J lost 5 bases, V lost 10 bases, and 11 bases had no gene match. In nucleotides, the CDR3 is TGTGCCACCAGTCCCGGGACTAGCGGGGGGGTCAACAATGAGCAGTTCTTC. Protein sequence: CATSPGTSGGVNNEQFF.

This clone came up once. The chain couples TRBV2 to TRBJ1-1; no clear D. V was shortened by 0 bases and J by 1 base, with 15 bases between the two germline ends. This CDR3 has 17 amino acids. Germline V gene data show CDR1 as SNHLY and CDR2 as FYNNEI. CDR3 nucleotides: TGTGCCAGCAGTGAAGCGGGCGCCAGCAGAAAGAACACTGAAGCTTTCTTT. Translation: CASSEAGASRKNTEAFF.

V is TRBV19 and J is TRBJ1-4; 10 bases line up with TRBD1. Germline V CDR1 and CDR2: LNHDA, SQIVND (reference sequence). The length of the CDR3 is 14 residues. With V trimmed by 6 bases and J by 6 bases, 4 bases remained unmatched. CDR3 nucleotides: TGTGCCAGTAGGGACAGGGGGTCGGATGAAAAACTGTTTTTT. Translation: CASRDRGSDEKLFF.